These T cell receptor beta chains were read from a single sample in a study of cytomegalovirus exposure and HLA in healthy donors. The repertoire was sequenced with immunoSEQ multiplex PCR; TCRdb's copy has only in-frame clones and lacks some. The sample includes 120,000 or so clones, about 91% seen only once; the top ten take approximately 1.1%. The sequencing input was PBMCs. All receptors come from a woman under 30 in good health and CMV-seronegative. Both conserved end residues are part of each CDR3. Fields, in order: D gene, V gene, clone size, J gene, CDR3 DNA, CDR3 protein. The D gene is left open where the match is weak. The size entry is marked missing in some rows and otherwise reads once, few, many or a size class.

-	TRBV5-4	few	TRBJ1-1	TGTGCCAGCAGCTTGTCGGCCGGGAGGGGGGCGAACACTGAAGCTTTCTTT	CASSLSAGRGANTEAFF
TRBD2	TRBV5-1	-	TRBJ2-3	TGCGCCAGCAGCTTGGTCCAACGGGGGGATCGCACAGATACGCAGTATTTT	CASSLVQRGDRTDTQYF
TRBD2	TRBV11-2	-	TRBJ2-1	TGTGCCAGCAGCTGGCTAGCGGGGGGCTGGGGGTCCTACAATGAGCAGTTCTTC	CASSWLAGGWGSYNEQFF
-	TRBV5-6	-	TRBJ2-1	TGTGCCAGCAGCGTCACTCGTGAGCAGTTCTTC	CASSVTREQFF
-	TRBV18	-	TRBJ1-6	TGTGCCAGCTCACCGTTGGGACACCTAAATAATTCACCCCTCCACTTT	CASSPLGHLNNSPLHF
-	TRBV4-1	-	TRBJ2-5	TGCGCCAGCAGCCAAGCAGGGGTACATCATTACTTC	CASSQAGVHHYF
TRBD1	TRBV30	-	TRBJ2-1	TGTGCCTGGAGTCTCGGGCAGGGGGATTACAATGAGCAGTTCTTC	CAWSLGQGDYNEQFF
-	TRBV5-5	-	TRBJ1-1	TGTGCCAGCAGCTTCAGGGATACTGAAGCTTTCTTT	CASSFRDTEAFF
TRBD1	TRBV28	-	TRBJ1-1	TGTGCCAGCAGTTCGCCGGGACAGGGAATCGACACTGAAGCTTTCTTT	CASSSPGQGIDTEAFF
-	TRBV9	once	TRBJ1-2	TGTGCCAGCACCGGACAGTCGATTTATTATGGCTACACCTTC	CASTGQSIYYGYTF
-	TRBV7-9	-	TRBJ1-2	TGTGCCAGCAGCTTGGGAGGGGTGGATGGCTACACCTTC	CASSLGGVDGYTF
TRBD2	TRBV4-2	-	TRBJ2-1	TGTGCCAGCAGCCAAGAACTAGCGGGGGGGCTCCATGAGCAGTTCTTC	CASSQELAGGLHEQFF
-	TRBV2	-	TRBJ1-1	TGTGCCAGCATACGGGCGGGGAACACTGAAGCTTTCTTT	CASIRAGNTEAFF
-	TRBV30	-	TRBJ2-5	TGTGCCTGGGGTAAAGACTTCCAAGAGACCCAGTACTTC	CAWGKDFQETQYF
TRBD2	TRBV27	-	TRBJ2-3	TGTGCCAGCAGTGTAGCGGGGGCCCCTATTCTCACAGATACGCAGTATTTT	CASSVAGAPILTDTQYF
TRBD2	TRBV25-1	-	TRBJ2-1	TGTGCCAGCAGAGCGGGGGGGCTTAATGAGCAGTTCTTC	CASRAGGLNEQFF
TRBD2	TRBV7-6	-	TRBJ2-5	TGTGCCAGCAGCCTCGCCGCGGGGGTGGAAGAGACCCAGTACTTC	CASSLAAGVEETQYF
-	TRBV9	-	TRBJ2-1	TGTGCCAGCAGCGCGCGGGTAGGAGCGGTACAGGGTGAGCAGTTCTTC	CASSARVGAVQGEQFF
-	TRBV5-4	-	TRBJ1-2	TGTGCCAGCAGCCTAACAGGGCCCTTCCTGGGCTACACCTTC	CASSLTGPFLGYTF
-	TRBV15	once	TRBJ1-5	TGTGCCACCAGGGCAGGCAATCAGCCCCAGCATTTT	CATRAGNQPQHF
TRBD1	TRBV5-5	-	TRBJ1-1	TGTGCCAGCAGCTTACACGGGACAGGGGACACTGAAGCTTTCTTT	CASSLHGTGDTEAFF
TRBD2	TRBV9	-	TRBJ2-2	TGTGCCAGCAGCGTAGTGGCGGGAGCTAGCACCGGGGAGCTGTTTTTT	CASSVVAGASTGELFF
TRBD1	TRBV9	-	TRBJ2-7	TGTGCCAGCAGCGTAGGACAAGGGTTGGGACAGGGTATTACCTACGAGCAGTACTTC	CASSVGQGLGQGITYEQYF
-	TRBV13	-	TRBJ1-5	TGTGCCAGCAGCTTTCTCGATCAGCCCCAGCATTTT	CASSFLDQPQHF
TRBD2	TRBV5-1	-	TRBJ2-5	TGCGCCAGCAGCTTGGAGGGACTAGAGCAAGAGACCCAGTACTTC	CASSLEGLEQETQYF
TRBD1	TRBV6-1	-	TRBJ1-2	TGTGCCAGCAGTGAGGACAGGGCTGGCTACACCTTC	CASSEDRAGYTF
TRBD1	TRBV6-5	-	TRBJ1-2	TGTGCCAGCAGTTACAACCGGGACAGGGCGCACTATGGCTACACCTTC	CASSYNRDRAHYGYTF